The clone carrying this T cell receptor (beta chain) was detected a few times. No antigen is known for it. The entry originates in a study of blood T cells in healthy people across ages. Study findings and constraints: Compared with aged donors, long-lived donors showed fewer expanded clones, suggesting selection.

Germline V CDR1 and CDR2: DFQATT, SNEGSKA (reference sequence). With 6 bases removed from V and 0 bases from J, the gap between germline ends came to 12 bases. The CDR3 loop spans 14 amino acids. With a J-beta primer mix and a sample-barcoded 5' primer, a second PCR ran about 7 to 12 cycles. Every individual sample yielded 2.5 million or more paired-end reads (each containing CDR3). TCRdb re-called the 5' RACE reads with MiXCR, one entry per CDR3 protein. In the table there are over 1,500,000 distinct CDR3 sequences, around half of which are singletons. The source material was blood. This TCR was sampled from a woman aged 40 to 55 in good health. The chain recombines TRBV20-1 with TRBJ2-1, with D perhaps matching TRBD1 (6 bases). DNA for the CDR3: TGCAGTGCAAAACAGGGCCGCTCCTACAATGAGCAGTTCTTC. It encodes CSAKQGRSYNEQFF.